This T cell receptor beta chain was sequenced in a study of PD-1 blockade in classical Hodgkin lymphoma (dated by TCRdb to 2018 to 2021). As for the study more broadly: Nivolumab dosing was 3 mg/kg intravenously every 2 weeks, continuing until either disease progression or unacceptable toxicity. The study used CyTOF and TCR beta sequencing to define a peripheral blood immune signature of response to PD-1 blockade in classical Hodgkin lymphoma. General findings and caveats noted by the study authors: CD4+ but not CD8+ TCR diversity rose significantly by C4D1 (p=0.0027 vs p=0.16), most apparent in complete responders (p=0.02). The study was limited to a single clinical trial cohort, and causes of repertoire differences, possibly disease activity or prior therapy, remained undefined. Baseline TCR diversity was reported to be lower in newly diagnosed patients than in healthy donors and to be lower still in relapsed/refractory patients. Lower diversity was observed in patients in whom nivolumab was started less than 1 year after ASCT, and these patients were excluded from later analyses so that confounding by immune reconstitution would be avoided. Trial patients with a complete response had baseline diversity similar to that of newly diagnosed patients, while partial responders and progressors had significantly lower diversity.

CDR1 and CDR2 (SGHVS, FNYEAQ) derive from the germline V gene. The CDR3 covers 15 residues, taking in both the cysteine and the phenylalanine. Only the CDR3 part of the read is kept: 45 bases, read in frame from the first base. After removal of 5 bases from V and 4 bases from J, the junction retains 7 bases not matched to a gene. The sample's time point label is to be understood as: cycle 2 day 1 (C2D1) of nivolumab. Relapse after autologous stem cell transplantation had occurred in all trial patients, and cohorts A, B and C were distinguished by prior brentuximab vedotin exposure. A total of under 70 patients with relapsed/refractory classical Hodgkin lymphoma made up the trial cohort, and each patient's best overall response was complete response, partial response or progressive disease. In the multi-cohort phase II CheckMate 205 trial, trial patients received single-agent nivolumab. An independent review committee assessed best overall response by applying the 2007 International Working Group response criteria. Trial PBMCs were collected just before the start of nivolumab (C1D1) and during therapy at cycle 2 day 1 and cycle 4 day 1. Peripheral blood was collected in 8 mL Vacutainer Cell Preparation Tubes, from which PBMCs were isolated by centrifugation and then cryopreserved.

In its sample, this clone was seen once. Which antigen it targets is not known. Base quality data are lacking; no much larger clone is found one base away. Genomic DNA was extracted with the Qiagen DNeasy kit from unsorted PBMCs and from negatively selected CD4+ and CD8+ fractions. Using primers that anneal to V and J segments, immunoSEQ multiplex PCR amplified the TCR beta CDR3 regions. A synthetic immune receptor repertoire was used to minimize amplification bias, and any residual bias was removed computationally once sequencing was done. Regarding the original processing steps: Custom Python scripts were used to quantify repertoire diversity as the Shannon entropy index. The unsorted, CD4+ and CD8+ repertoires were each analyzed separately, with the exception of combined analyses, where CD4+ and CD8+ sequences were merged in silico. Clonal expansion was defined as a frequency increase of at least 2-fold after treatment compared with C1D1, and clones undetected at baseline were assigned a pseudocount of 0.5. Singleton clones were defined as clones with 0 or 1 copy at C1D1, and non-singleton clones were defined as clones with 2 or more copies. Clones expanded in unsorted samples were annotated as CD4+, CD8+ or unknown by matching protein sequences in sorted samples from the same patient. Wilcoxon tests on paired samples were used to test diversity changes from C1D1 to C4D1. Entries here come from immuneACCESS through TCRdb and include only in-frame sequences with V and J called. Some clones fail to appear in such tables; in the studies checked, an unresolved V gene covers under half of the shortfall, and the cause of the remainder is unknown. The D gene and trimming were derived from the DNA, and the V and J assignments and clone size from that table. Recorded for this sample are 20,000 to 25,000 clones; around three quarters of them occurred a single time. The top ten hold about 15% of the sample.

This material consisted of peripheral blood mononuclear cells (PBMCs), taken before the second cycle of nivolumab. The chain links TRBV7-6 with TRBJ2-5; 10 central bases correspond to TRBD1. The clonotype originates from a human donor with classical Hodgkin lymphoma. The DNA sequence is as follows: TGTGCCAGCAGCCGGGACAGGGGTCGATCAGAGACCCAGTACTTC. It translates as CASSRDRGRSETQYF.